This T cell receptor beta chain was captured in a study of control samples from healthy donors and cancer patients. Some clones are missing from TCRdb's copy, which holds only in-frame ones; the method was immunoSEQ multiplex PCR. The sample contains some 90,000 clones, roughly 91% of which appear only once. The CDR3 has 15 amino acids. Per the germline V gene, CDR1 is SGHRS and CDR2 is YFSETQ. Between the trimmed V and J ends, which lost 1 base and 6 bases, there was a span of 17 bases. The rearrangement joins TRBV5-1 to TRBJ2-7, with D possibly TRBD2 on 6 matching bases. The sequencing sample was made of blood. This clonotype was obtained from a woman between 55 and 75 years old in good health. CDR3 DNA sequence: TGCGCCAGCAGCTTGTACACGTCCGGGAGTGGCGAGCAGTACTTC. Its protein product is CASSLYTSGSGEQYF. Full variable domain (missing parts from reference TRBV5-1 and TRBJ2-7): KAGVTQTPRYLIKTRGQQVTLSCSPISGHRSVSWYQQTPGQGLQFLFEYFSETQRNKGNFPGRFSGRQFSNSRSEMNVSTLELGDSALYLCASSLYTSGSGEQYFGPGTRLTVT.